These 2 T cell receptor beta chains came from one sample sequenced in a study of OX40 agonist ivuxolimab in advanced cancers. The repertoire was sequenced with immunoSEQ multiplex PCR; TCRdb's copy has only in-frame clones and lacks some. The sample includes about 25,000 clones, roughly 85% of them seen just once. Sequences were derived from CD4+ or CD8+ T cells sorted from blood, sampled in a trial of the OX40 agonist ivuxolimab. Receptor source: an adult with an advanced solid tumor such as melanoma, head and neck, liver or kidney cancer.

The rearrangement uses TRBV6-1 and TRBJ1-5; D is uncertain. V lost 0 bases, J lost 6 bases, and 9 bases lay in between. Germline CDR1 reads MNHNS; CDR2 reads SASEGT. The CDR3 is made up of 14 amino acids. CDR3 protein: CASSEAHVPQPQHF. CDR3 coding DNA: TGTGCCAGCAGTGAAGCGCACGTTCCTCAGCCCCAGCATTTT.

The CDR3 region is CASSGTGGHGGEAFF. The CDR3 DNA reads as TGTGCCAGCAGCGGGACAGGGGGCCACGGGGGCGAAGCTTTCTTT. The chain links TRBV2 to TRBJ1-1; 12 nucleotides agree with TRBD1. This CDR3 is built from 15 residues. The junction had 10 bases not matched to a gene; V was cut back by 6 bases and J by 8 bases. Germline loops: CDR1 SNHLY, CDR2 FYNNEI.